This T cell receptor (beta chain) was captured in a study of blood T cells in healthy people across ages. About the research overall: For every two T cells, template switching captured about one barcoded beta molecule.

Each donor's blood draw was approximately 10 milliliters of peripheral blood. PCR was performed a second time for 7 to 11 cycles using a sample-barcoded 5' primer and a J-beta primer mix. MiXCR was run by TCRdb on the 5' RACE reads, yielding one entry per CDR3 protein. Of roughly 1.7 million distinct CDR3 sequences detected, almost 35% appear once; the ten largest clones hold roughly 12%. CDR1 and CDR2 (germline): MGHRA, YSYEKL. V lost 1 base and J lost 5, with 14 bases in between. The CDR3 consists of 15 residues. The rearrangement links TRBV4-1 to TRBJ1-1; D not certain. The receptor was isolated from a woman in her twenties or thirties in good health. Sequencing used blood. CDR3 sequence reads: CASSQVSTHRTEAFF. The CDR3 DNA follows: TGCGCCAGCAGCCAAGTGTCGACCCATCGGACTGAAGCTTTCTTT.